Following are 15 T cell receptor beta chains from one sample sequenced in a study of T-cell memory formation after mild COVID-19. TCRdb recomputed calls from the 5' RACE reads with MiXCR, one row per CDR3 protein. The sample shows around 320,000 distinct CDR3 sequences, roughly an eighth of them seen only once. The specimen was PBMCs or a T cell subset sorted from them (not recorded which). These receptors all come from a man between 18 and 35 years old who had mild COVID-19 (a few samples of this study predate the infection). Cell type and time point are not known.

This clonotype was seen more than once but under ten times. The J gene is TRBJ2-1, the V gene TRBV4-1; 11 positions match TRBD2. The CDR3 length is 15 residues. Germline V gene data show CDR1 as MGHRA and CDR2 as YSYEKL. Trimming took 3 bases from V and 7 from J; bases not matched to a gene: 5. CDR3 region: CASSHDSGGVNEQFF. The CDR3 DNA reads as TGCGCCAGCAGCCATGATAGCGGGGGGGTGAATGAGCAGTTCTTC.

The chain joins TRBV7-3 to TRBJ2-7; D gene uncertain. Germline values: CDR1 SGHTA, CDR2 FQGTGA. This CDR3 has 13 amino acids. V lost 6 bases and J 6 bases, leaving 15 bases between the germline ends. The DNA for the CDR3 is TGTGCCAGCAGTTGGTCCGCAGCTACCGAGCAGTACTTC. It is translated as CASSWSAATEQYF. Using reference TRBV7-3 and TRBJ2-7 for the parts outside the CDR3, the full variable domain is GAGVSQTPSNKVTEKGKYVELRCDPISGHTALYWYRQSLGQGPEFLIYFQGTGAADDSGLPNDRFFAVRPEGSVSTLKIQRTERGDSAVYLCASSWSAATEQYFGPGTRLTVT.

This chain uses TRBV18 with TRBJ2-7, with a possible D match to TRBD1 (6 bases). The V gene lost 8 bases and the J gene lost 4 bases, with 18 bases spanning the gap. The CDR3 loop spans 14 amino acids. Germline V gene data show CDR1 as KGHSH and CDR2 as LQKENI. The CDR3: CASSDTGTPYEQYV. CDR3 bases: TGTGCCAGCAGTGATACCGGGACACCTTACGAGCAGTACGTC.

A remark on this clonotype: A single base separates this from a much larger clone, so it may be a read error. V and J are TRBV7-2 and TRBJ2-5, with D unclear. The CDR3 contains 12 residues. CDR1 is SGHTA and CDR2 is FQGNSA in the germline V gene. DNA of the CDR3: TGTGCCAGCAGCTCCAACCACGAGACCCAGTACTTC. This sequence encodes CASSSNHETQYF.

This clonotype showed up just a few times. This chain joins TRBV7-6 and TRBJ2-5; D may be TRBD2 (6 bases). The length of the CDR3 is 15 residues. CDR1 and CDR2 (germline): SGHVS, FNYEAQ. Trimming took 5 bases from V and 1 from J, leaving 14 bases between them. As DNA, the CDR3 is TGTGCCAGCAGCAACCCATACGGGGGCCAAGAGACCCAGTACTTC. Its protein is CASSNPYGGQETQYF.

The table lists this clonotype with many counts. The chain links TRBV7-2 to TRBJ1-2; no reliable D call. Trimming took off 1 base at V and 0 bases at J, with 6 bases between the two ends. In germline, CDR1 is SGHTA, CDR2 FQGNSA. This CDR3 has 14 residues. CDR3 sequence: CASSLVYTNYGYTF. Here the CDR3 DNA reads TGTGCCAGCAGCTTAGTTTACACTAACTATGGCTACACCTTC.

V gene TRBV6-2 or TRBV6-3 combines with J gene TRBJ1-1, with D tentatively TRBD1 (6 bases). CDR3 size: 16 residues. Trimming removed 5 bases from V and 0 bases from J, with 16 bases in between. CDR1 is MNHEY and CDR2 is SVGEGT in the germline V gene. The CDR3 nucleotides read TGTGCCAGCAGTCCTACAGGGTTCGAGGTGAACACTGAAGCTTTCTTT. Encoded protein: CASSPTGFEVNTEAFF.

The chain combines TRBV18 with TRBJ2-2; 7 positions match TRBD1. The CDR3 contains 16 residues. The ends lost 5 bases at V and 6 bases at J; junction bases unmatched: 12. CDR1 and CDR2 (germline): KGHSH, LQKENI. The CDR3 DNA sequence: TGTGCCAGCTCAATTGTCCCTCGGACAGGTCCCGGGGAGCTGTTTTTT. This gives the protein CASSIVPRTGPGELFF.

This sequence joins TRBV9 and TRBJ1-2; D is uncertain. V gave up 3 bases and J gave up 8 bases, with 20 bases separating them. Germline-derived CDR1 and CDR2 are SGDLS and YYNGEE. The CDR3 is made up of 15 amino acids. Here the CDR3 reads CASSGGLIPPGGYTF. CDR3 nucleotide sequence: TGTGCCAGCAGCGGAGGACTGATCCCCCCGGGAGGCTACACCTTC.

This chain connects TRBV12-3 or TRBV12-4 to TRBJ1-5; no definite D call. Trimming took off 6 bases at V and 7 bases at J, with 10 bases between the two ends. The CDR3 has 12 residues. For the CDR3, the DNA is TGTGCCAGCAGGTGGGGTGGGCAGCCCCAGCATTTT. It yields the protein CASRWGGQPQHF.

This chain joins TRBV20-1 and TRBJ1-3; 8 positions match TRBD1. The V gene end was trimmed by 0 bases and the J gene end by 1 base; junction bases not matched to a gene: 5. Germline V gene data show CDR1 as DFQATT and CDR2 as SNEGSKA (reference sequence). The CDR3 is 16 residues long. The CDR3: CSARDRTGTSGNTIYF. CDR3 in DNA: TGCAGTGCTAGAGACCGGACAGGGACTTCTGGAAACACCATATATTTT.

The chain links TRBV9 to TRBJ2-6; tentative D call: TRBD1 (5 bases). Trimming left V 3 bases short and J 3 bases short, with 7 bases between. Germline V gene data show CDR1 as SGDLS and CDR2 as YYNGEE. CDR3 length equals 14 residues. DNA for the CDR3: TGTGCCAGCAGCGCAGGGTATGGGGCCAACGTCCTGACTTTC. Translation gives CASSAGYGANVLTF.

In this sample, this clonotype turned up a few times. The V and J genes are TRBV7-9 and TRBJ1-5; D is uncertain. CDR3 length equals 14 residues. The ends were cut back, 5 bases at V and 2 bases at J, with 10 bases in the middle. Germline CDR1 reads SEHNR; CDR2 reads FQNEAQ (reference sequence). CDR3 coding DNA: TGTGCCAGCAGCACCGCGGGCGGCAATCAGCCCCAGCATTTT. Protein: CASSTAGGNQPQHF.

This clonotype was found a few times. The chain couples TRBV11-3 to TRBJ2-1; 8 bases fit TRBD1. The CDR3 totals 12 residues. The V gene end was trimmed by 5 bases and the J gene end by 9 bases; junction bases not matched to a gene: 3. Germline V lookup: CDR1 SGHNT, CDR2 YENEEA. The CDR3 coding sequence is TGTGCCAGCAGCCGGACAGGGACTGAGCAGTTCTTC. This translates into CASSRTGTEQFF.

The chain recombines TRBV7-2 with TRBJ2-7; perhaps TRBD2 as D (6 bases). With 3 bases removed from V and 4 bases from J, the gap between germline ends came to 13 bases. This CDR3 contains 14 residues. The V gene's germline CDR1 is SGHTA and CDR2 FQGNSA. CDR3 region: CASSFSGLVYEQYV. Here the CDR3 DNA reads TGTGCCAGCAGCTTCTCGGGACTGGTATACGAGCAGTACGTC.